These 5 T cell receptor beta chains were sequenced from one sample in a study of OX40 agonist ivuxolimab in advanced cancers. The method was immunoSEQ multiplex PCR; TCRdb's version includes in-frame clones alone and lacks a portion of them. The sample lists 30,000 to 40,000 clones; roughly 89% were seen once. The starting material was CD4+ or CD8+ T cells sorted from blood, obtained in a trial of the OX40 agonist ivuxolimab. The receptors were sampled from an adult with an advanced solid tumor such as melanoma, head and neck, liver or kidney cancer.

The rearrangement links TRBV10-3 to TRBJ2-1, with D perhaps assigned TRBD1 or TRBD2 (5 bases each). The CDR3 loop spans 14 amino acids. V was shortened by 6 bases and J by 4 bases, with 13 bases between the two germline ends. Germline V lookup: CDR1 ENHRY, CDR2 SYGVKD. The CDR3 nucleotides are TGTGCCATCAGCGCCCGGGGCTCGTACAATGAGCAGTTCTTC. Encoded protein: CAISARGSYNEQFF.

The chain joins TRBV15 to TRBJ2-3, with 11 bases that match TRBD2. This CDR3 has 16 residues. CDR1 LNHNV and CDR2 YYDKDF come from the germline V gene (reference sequence). Trimming removed 9 bases from V and 5 bases from J; junction bases left unmatched: 13. In DNA form, the CDR3 reads TGTGCCACTAATACGGGACTAGCGGCTCTGAAAGATACGCAGTATTTT. Its translation is CATNTGLAALKDTQYF.

This sequence joins TRBV14 and TRBJ1-2; TRBD1 is a possible D gene (5 bases). Germline V gene sequence: CDR1 SGHDN, CDR2 FVKESK. V lost 0 bases and J 7 bases, leaving 15 bases between the germline ends. The length of the CDR3 is 15 residues. The CDR3 sequence is CASSQDHGMGLGYTF. The CDR3 nucleotides read TGTGCCAGCAGCCAAGATCATGGGATGGGGCTTGGCTACACCTTC. Supplemented by reference TRBV14 and TRBJ1-2, the full variable domain reads EAGVTQFPSHSVIEKGQTVTLRCDPISGHDNLYWYRRVMGKEIKFLLHFVKESKQDESGMPNNRFLAERTGGTYSTLKVQPAELEDSGVYFCASSQDHGMGLGYTFGSGTRLTVV.

This chain joins TRBV10-3 and TRBJ2-4; TRBD1 agrees at 7 bases. The CDR3 is 13 amino acids. V shed 8 bases, J shed 4 bases, and the junction held 5 bases outside the gene matches. Germline lookup yields CDR1 ENHRY and CDR2 SYGVKD. The CDR3 loop reads CAIGAQGKNIQYF. Here the CDR3 DNA reads TGTGCCATCGGTGCACAGGGGAAAAACATTCAGTACTTC.

This sequence joins TRBV6-5 and TRBJ1-5, with D tentatively TRBD1 (5 bases). This CDR3 has 13 amino acids. Germline V gives CDR1 MNHEY, CDR2 SVGAGI. Trimming cost V 6 bases and J 6 bases, with 12 bases left between them. CDR3 in DNA: TGTGCCAGCAGAAAAGGGGCAGGTCAGCCCCAGCATTTT. It translates to CASRKGAGQPQHF.